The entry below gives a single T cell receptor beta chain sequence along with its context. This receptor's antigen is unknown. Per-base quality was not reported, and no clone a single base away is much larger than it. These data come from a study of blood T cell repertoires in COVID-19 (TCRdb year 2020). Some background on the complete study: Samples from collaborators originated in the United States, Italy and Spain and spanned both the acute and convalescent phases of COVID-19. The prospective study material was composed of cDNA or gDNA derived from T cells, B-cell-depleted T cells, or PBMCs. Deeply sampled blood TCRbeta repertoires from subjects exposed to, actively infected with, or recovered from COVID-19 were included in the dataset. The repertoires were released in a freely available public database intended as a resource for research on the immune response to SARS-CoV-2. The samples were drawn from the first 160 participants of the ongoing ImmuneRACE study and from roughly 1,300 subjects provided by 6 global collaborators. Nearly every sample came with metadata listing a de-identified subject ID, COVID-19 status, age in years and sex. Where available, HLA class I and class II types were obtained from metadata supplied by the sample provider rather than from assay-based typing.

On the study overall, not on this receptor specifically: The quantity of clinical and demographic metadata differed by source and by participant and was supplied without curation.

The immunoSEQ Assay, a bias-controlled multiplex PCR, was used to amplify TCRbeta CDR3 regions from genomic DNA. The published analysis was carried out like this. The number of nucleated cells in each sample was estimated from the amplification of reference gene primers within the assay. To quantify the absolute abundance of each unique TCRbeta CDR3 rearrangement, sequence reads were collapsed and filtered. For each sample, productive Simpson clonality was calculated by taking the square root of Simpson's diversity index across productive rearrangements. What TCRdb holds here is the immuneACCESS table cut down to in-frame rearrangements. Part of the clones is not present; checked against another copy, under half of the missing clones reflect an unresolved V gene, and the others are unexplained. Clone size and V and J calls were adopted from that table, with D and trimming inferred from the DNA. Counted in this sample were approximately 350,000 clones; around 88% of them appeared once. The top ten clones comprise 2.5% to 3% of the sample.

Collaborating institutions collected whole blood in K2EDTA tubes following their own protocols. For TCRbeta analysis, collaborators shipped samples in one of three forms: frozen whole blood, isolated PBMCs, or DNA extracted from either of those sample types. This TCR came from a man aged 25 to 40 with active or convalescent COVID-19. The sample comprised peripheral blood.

The CDR3 in this case is CASSLGLAGNYEQYF. Read as DNA, the sequence is TGTGCCAGCAGCCTAGGACTAGCGGGGAATTACGAGCAGTACTTC. The chain couples TRBV3-1 (or the pseudogene TRBV3-2) to TRBJ2-7; the central 12 bases match TRBD2. The CDR3 covers 15 residues, taking in both the cysteine and the phenylalanine. Only the CDR3 region is kept as DNA, spanning 45 bases read in frame from base 1. The V end gives up 4 bases and the J end 4 bases, leaving 5 bases in the junction not matched to a gene. The germline V gene encodes CDR1 LGHDT and CDR2 YNNKEL (reference sequence).